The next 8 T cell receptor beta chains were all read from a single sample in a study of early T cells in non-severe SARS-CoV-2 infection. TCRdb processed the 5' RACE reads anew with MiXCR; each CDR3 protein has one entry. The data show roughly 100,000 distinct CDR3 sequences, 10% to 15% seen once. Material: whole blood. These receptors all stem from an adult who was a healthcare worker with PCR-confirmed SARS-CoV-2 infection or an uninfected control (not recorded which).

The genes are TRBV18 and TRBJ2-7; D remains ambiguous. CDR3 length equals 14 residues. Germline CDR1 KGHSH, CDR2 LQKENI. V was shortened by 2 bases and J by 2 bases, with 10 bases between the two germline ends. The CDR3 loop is CASSPGRPAYEQYF. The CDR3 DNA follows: TGTGCCAGCTCACCAGGACGGCCCGCCTACGAGCAGTACTTC.

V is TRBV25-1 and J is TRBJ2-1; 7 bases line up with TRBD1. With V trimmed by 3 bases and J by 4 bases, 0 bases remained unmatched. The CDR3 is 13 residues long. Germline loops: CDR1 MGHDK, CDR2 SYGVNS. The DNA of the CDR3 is TGTGCCAGCAGTGAGACAGGGTACAATGAGCAGTTCTTC. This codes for CASSETGYNEQFF.

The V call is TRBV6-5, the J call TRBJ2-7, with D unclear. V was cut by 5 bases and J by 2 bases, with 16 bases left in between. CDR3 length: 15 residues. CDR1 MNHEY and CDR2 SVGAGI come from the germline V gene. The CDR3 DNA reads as TGTGCCAGCAGTCCGGGCAGGTCGCTTGCCTACGAGCAGTACTTC. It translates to CASSPGRSLAYEQYF.

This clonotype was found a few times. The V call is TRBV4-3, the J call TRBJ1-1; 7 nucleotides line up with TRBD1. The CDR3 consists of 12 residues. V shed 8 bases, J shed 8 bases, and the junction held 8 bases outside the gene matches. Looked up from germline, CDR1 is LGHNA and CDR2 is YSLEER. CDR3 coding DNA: TGCGCCAGCGGCCGTGGGACAGTCGAAGCTTTCTTT. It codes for CASGRGTVEAFF.

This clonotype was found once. The CDR3 coding sequence is TGCGCCAGCAACCTAGCGGGACCCCAAGAGACCCAGTACTTC. Its translation is CASNLAGPQETQYF. The chain has TRBV10-2 and TRBJ2-5; TRBD2 aligns across 9 bases. The CDR3 has 14 residues. The trim removed 7 bases at V and 1 base at J, leaving 4 bases unmatched. Germline V gene sequence: CDR1 WSHSY, CDR2 SAAADI.

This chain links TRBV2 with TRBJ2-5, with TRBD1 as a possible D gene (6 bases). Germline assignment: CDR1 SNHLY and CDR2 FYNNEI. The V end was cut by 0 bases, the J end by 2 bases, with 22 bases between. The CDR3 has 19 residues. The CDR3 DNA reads TGTGCCAGCAGTGAAGCGCTTTATACTCCCGGGACAAAACAAGAGACCCAGTACTTC. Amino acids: CASSEALYTPGTKQETQYF.

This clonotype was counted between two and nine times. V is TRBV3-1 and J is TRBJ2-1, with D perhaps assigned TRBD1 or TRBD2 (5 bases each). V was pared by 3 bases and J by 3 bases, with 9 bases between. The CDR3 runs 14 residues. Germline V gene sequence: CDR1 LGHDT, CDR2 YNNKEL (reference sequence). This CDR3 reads CASSHRGLYNEQFF. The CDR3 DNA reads TGTGCCAGCAGCCACCGGGGCCTCTACAATGAGCAGTTCTTC.

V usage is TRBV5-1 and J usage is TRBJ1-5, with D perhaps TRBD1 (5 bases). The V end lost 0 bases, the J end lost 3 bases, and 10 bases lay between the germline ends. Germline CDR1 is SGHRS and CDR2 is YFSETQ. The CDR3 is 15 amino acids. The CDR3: CASSLEAGLNQPQHF. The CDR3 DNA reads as TGCGCCAGCAGCTTGGAGGCAGGGCTCAATCAGCCCCAGCATTTT. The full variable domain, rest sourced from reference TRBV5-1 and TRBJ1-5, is KAGVTQTPRYLIKTRGQQVTLSCSPISGHRSVSWYQQTPGQGLQFLFEYFSETQRNKGNFPGRFSGRQFSNSRSEMNVSTLELGDSALYLCASSLEAGLNQPQHFGDGTRLSIL.